In its sample, the clone carrying this TCR beta chain was seen many times. Antigen unknown. This specimen belongs to a study of T cells in Graves' hyperthyroidism and ophthalmopathy. Overall study: The blood sample was taken at first diagnosis, before treatment began. Study-wide results and limits: Most thyroid clonotypes that were expanded above 0.001 also turned up in blood.

Amplified TCR beta CDR3 regions derived from RNA transcripts. Carried out on the TCR CDR3, a first-round RT-PCR used the HTBI primer set. TCRdb fed the multiplex PCR reads into MiXCR, producing one record per CDR3 protein. The table has around 600,000 distinct CDR3 sequences, approximately 15% seen once. Trimming took 7 bases from V and 1 from J, leaving 9 bases between them. Germline V gene sequence: CDR1 SEHNR, CDR2 FQNEAQ (reference sequence). The CDR3 runs to 13 residues. The chain uses TRBV7-9 and TRBJ2-3; maybe TRBD2 (6 bases). The sequenced sample consisted of blood. This clonotype was obtained from a woman aged 18-30 years with Graves' ophthalmopathy. The chain's CDR3 is CASIRGGTDTQYF. CDR3 DNA sequence: TGTGCCAGCATCCGCGGGGGCACAGATACGCAGTATTTT.